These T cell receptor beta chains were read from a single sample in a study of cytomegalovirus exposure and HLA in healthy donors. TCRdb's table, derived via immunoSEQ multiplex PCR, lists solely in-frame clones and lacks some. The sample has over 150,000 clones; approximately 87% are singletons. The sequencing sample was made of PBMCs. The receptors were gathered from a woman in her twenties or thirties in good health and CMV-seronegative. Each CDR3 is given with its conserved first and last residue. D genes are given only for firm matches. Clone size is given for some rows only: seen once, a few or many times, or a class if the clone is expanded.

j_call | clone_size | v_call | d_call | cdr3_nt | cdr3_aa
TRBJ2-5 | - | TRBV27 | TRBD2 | TGTGCCAGCAGTTTATCCTCTAGCGGGGGAATCCAAGAGACCCAGTACTTC | CASSLSSSGGIQETQYF
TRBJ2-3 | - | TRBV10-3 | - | TGTGCCATCAGGCGAAACAGGGAATTCACAGATACGCAGTATTTT | CAIRRNREFTDTQYF
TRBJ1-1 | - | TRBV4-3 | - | TGCGCCAGCAGCCCGACAGGGAACACTGAAGCTTTCTTT | CASSPTGNTEAFF
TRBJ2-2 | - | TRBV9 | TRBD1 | TGTGCCAGCAGCTTGAGGACAGGGAACACCGGGGAGCTGTTTTTT | CASSLRTGNTGELFF
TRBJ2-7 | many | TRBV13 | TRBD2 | TGTGCCAGCAGCTTAGGGATAGCGGGGGGCGAGCAGTACTTC | CASSLGIAGGEQYF
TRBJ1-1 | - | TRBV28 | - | TGTGCCAGCAGGCCCTCCGAGGGGACTGAAGCTTTCTTT | CASRPSEGTEAFF
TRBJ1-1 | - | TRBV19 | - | TGTGCCAGTAGTATTCCGGACCGGAACACTGAAGCTTTCTTT | CASSIPDRNTEAFF
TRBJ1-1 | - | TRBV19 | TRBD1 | TGTGCCAGTAGTTTGGGACAGGGCACTGAAGCTTTCTTT | CASSLGQGTEAFF
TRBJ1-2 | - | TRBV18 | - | TGTGCCAGCTCACCAGATATTTCGAGGGGGTCCTATGGCTACACCTTC | CASSPDISRGSYGYTF
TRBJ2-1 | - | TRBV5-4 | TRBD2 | TGTGCCAGCAGCGCCGGACTAGCGGGAGCCTACAATGAGCAGTTCTTC | CASSAGLAGAYNEQFF
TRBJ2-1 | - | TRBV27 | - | TGTGCCAGCAGTGACGGGAGTTCTTACAATGAGCAGTTCTTC | CASSDGSSYNEQFF
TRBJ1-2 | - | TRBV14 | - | TGTGCCAGCAGCCAAGCCTACAGCTATGGCTACACCTTC | CASSQAYSYGYTF
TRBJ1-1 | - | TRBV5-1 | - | TGCGCCAGCAGGAGGGGCACTGAAGCTTTCTTT | CASRRGTEAFF
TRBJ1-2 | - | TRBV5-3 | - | TGTGCCAGAAGCGGGGGACGGATGTATGGCTACACCTTC | CARSGGRMYGYTF
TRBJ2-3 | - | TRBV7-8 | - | TGTGCCAGCAGCGCCGGGACTGCTTTCGATACGCAGTATTTT | CASSAGTAFDTQYF
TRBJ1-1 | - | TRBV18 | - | TGTGCCAGCTGTGCAGGGTTACGGACTGAAGCTTTCTTT | CASCAGLRTEAFF
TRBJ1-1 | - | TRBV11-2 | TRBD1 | TGTGCCAGCAGCATCCAACAGGGGGCTGGCACTGAAGCTTTCTTT | CASSIQQGAGTEAFF
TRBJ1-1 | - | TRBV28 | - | TGTGCCAGCGGGTTGGGGCGAACGGGAACTGAAGCTTTCTTT | CASGLGRTGTEAFF
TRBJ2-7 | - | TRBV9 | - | TGTGCCAGCAGCGTATGGGCGGGAACCTACGAGCAGTACTTC | CASSVWAGTYEQYF
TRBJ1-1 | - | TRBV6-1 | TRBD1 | TGTGCCAGCAGAAGGACAGGGATCACTGAAGCTTTCTTT | CASRRTGITEAFF
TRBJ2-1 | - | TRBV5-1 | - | TGCGCCAGCAGCCCGGAAGTCCTCAGGGGCAATGAGCAGTTCTTC | CASSPEVLRGNEQFF
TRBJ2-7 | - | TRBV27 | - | TGTGCCAGCAGTTGGCGGACTGGCGACTACGAGCAGTACTTC | CASSWRTGDYEQYF
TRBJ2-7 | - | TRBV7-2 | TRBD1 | TGTGCCAGCAGCAACAACAGGGGCTACGAGCAGTACTTC | CASSNNRGYEQYF
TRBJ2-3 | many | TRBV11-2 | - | TGTGCCAGCAGCTTGCGATTTGCGGCAGATACGCAGTATTTT | CASSLRFAADTQYF
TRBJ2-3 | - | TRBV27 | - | TGTGCCAGCAGTTTATCCAGCACAGATACGCAGTATTTT | CASSLSSTDTQYF
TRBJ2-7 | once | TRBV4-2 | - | TGTGCCAGCAGCCAACATCATAGCGCTCCGAACCCCTACGAGCAGTACTTC | CASSQHHSAPNPYEQYF
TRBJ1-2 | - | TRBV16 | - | TGTGCCAGCAGCCAGCAGGCCGCAAACTATGGCTACACCTTC | CASSQQAANYGYTF
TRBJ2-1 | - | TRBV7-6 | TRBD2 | TGTGCCAGCAGCCCAGCCCTAGCGGGAAGCTCCTACAATGAGCAGTTCTTC | CASSPALAGSSYNEQFF
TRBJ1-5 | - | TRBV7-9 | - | TGTGCCAGCAGCTTGAGGGAACAGCCCCAGCATTTT | CASSLREQPQHF
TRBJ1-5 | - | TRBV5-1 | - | TGCGCCAGCAGTCAAGGGACACCAAATCAGCCCCAGCATTTT | CASSQGTPNQPQHF
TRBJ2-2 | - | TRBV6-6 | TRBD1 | TGTGCCAGCAGTCTTGACAGGGGAAACGGGGAGCTGTTTTTT | CASSLDRGNGELFF
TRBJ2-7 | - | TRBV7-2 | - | TGTGCCAGCAGCTTGAGCGGGCGAGACTACGAGCAGTACTTC | CASSLSGRDYEQYF
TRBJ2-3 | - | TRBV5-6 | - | TGTGCCAGCAGCTCCGGGACCCCGAGCCGCACAGATACGCAGTATTTT | CASSSGTPSRTDTQYF
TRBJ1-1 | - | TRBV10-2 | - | TGCGCCAGCAGTGAGTTCATAGGGAACACTGAAGCTTTCTTT | CASSEFIGNTEAFF
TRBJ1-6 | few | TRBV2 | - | TGTGCCAGCAGACGTGACGGTTATAATTCACCCCTCCACTTT | CASRRDGYNSPLHF
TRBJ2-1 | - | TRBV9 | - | TGTGCCAGCAGTAGGACATTTATCCACAATGAGCAGTTCTTC | CASSRTFIHNEQFF
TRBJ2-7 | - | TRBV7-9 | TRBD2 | TGTGCCAGCAGCTTAGGAACTAGCGAGGCGGGGAAAAACTTC | CASSLGTSEAGKNF
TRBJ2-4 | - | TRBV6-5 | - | TGTGCCAGCAGTTACCCGCCAGGATACATTCAGTACTTC | CASSYPPGYIQYF
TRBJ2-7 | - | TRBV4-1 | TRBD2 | TGCGCCAGCAGCCAAGTACAGCTCCTAGCGGGGGTTTCCTACGAGCAGTACTTC | CASSQVQLLAGVSYEQYF
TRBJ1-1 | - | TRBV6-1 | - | TGTGCCAGCAGTCCCGGGGTCATGCACACTGAAGCTTTCTTT | CASSPGVMHTEAFF
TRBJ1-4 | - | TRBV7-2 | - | TGTGCCAGCAGCTCCGCTCCCCTACTTGATAAAGTTTTT | CASSSAPLLDKVF
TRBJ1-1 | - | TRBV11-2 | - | TGTGCCAGCAGCTTGGTCCGCGGGAACACTGAAGCTTTCTTT | CASSLVRGNTEAFF
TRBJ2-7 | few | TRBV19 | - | TGTGCCAGTAGGGCGGGGCTCGGCGCCTACGAGCAGTACTTC | CASRAGLGAYEQYF
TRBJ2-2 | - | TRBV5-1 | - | TGCGCCAGCAGCCCCCAGGGACCCGGGGAGCTGTTTTTT | CASSPQGPGELFF
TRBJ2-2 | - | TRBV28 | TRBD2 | TGTGCCAGCAGTTTAGGAGGGAGGGTGGCCGGGGAGCTGTTTTTT | CASSLGGRVAGELFF
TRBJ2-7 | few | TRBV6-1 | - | TGTGCCAGCAGTGGGCTACACCCCTACGAGCAGTACTTC | CASSGLHPYEQYF
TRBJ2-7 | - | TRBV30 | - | TGTGCCACAGATCCGGATAGGGGGACCTACGAGCAGTACTTC | CATDPDRGTYEQYF
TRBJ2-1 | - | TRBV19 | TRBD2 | TGTGCCAGTAGGACCTTAGCGGGGGCCTACAATGAGCAGTTCTTC | CASRTLAGAYNEQFF
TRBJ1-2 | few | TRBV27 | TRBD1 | TGTGCCAGCAGCGACAGGGTGGGCTACACCTTC | CASSDRVGYTF
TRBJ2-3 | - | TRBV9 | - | TGTGCCAGCAGCCCAGGGGGGTCAGATACGCAGTATTTT | CASSPGGSDTQYF
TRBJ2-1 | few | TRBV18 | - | TGTGCCAGCTCAGAGACAGTTAGCTCCTACAATGAGCAGTTCTTC | CASSETVSSYNEQFF
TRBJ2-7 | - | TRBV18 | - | TGTGCCAGCTCACTCGATGAGGGCTACGAGCAGTACTTC | CASSLDEGYEQYF